Listed below are T cell receptor beta chains from one sample, sequenced in a study of cytomegalovirus exposure and HLA in healthy donors. Only in-frame clones appear in the TCRdb table, and some are missing; sequencing was by immunoSEQ multiplex PCR. The profile covers a few hundred thousand clones, with roughly 89% appearing a single time and about 0.91% taken by the ten largest. The specimen was PBMCs. The receptors derive from a woman between 18 and 29 years old in good health and CMV-seronegative. CDR3s include the opening cysteine and the closing phenylalanine or tryptophan. Fields, in order: J gene, V gene, clone size, D gene, CDR3 protein, CDR3 DNA. The D gene is left open where the match is weak. Clone size is stated in some rows and not others, as once, few, many or a class when expanded.

TRBJ2-7	TRBV28	once	TRBD2	CASSFPVAGGADEQYF	TGTGCCAGCAGTTTCCCCGTCGCGGGAGGAGCCGACGAGCAGTACTTC
TRBJ2-1	TRBV19	-	TRBD2	CASSIDQLADPSYNEQFF	TGTGCCAGTAGTATAGATCAACTAGCGGATCCCTCCTACAATGAGCAGTTCTTC
TRBJ2-7	TRBV21-1	-	-	CASRSWKGRRGEQYF	TGTGCCAGCAGATCATGGAAGGGGAGGCGAGGCGAGCAGTACTTC
TRBJ2-7	TRBV11-2	few	-	CASSTLSRSRPYEQYF	TGTGCCAGCAGCACCTTATCCAGGTCAAGGCCCTACGAGCAGTACTTC
TRBJ2-3	TRBV30	-	TRBD2	CAWGLGSTDTQYF	TGTGCCTGGGGACTAGGAAGCACAGATACGCAGTATTTT
TRBJ1-2	TRBV28	once	TRBD1	CASSFQGQEF	TGTGCCAGCAGTTTCCAGGGACAGGAATTC
TRBJ2-3	TRBV30	once	-	CAWSVGSGPTDTQYF	TGTGCCTGGAGTGTAGGTTCAGGCCCCACAGATACGCAGTATTTT
TRBJ2-6	TRBV18	-	TRBD1	CASSPQWTGSSGANVLTF	TGTGCCAGCTCACCACAATGGACAGGGAGTTCTGGGGCCAACGTCCTGACTTTC
TRBJ2-7	TRBV14	-	-	CASSRPGSFIGEQYF	TGTGCCAGCAGCCGTCCGGGGAGTTTTATAGGCGAGCAGTACTTC
TRBJ1-4	TRBV6-1	-	TRBD1	CASSEGTGLLSLREKLFF	TGTGCCAGCAGTGAAGGGACAGGGCTTCTTTCTTTACGTGAAAAACTGTTTTTT
TRBJ2-5	TRBV5-1	-	-	CASNRDDGETQYF	TGCGCCAGCAACCGGGATGACGGTGAGACCCAGTACTTC
TRBJ2-3	TRBV29-1	-	TRBD1	CSVGRGSTDTQYF	TGCAGCGTTGGCAGGGGGAGCACAGATACGCAGTATTTT
TRBJ2-5	TRBV4-1	-	-	CASSQGTKETQYF	TGCGCCAGCAGCCAAGGGACTAAAGAGACCCAGTACTTC
TRBJ1-2	TRBV5-1	-	TRBD1	CASRVTGGGYTF	TGCGCCAGCAGGGTGACAGGGGGTGGCTACACCTTC
TRBJ2-1	TRBV29-1	-	TRBD2	CSVFGRVFYNEQFF	TGCAGCGTTTTTGGGAGGGTCTTCTACAATGAGCAGTTCTTC
TRBJ1-5	TRBV10-3	-	-	CAISDPGGNQPQHF	TGTGCCATCAGTGACCCGGGGGGCAATCAGCCCCAGCATTTT
TRBJ1-2	TRBV4-1	-	-	CASSQPYGRCTF	TGCGCCAGCAGCCAACCTTACGGCAGGTGCACCTTC
TRBJ2-2	TRBV19	-	-	CASSPLLTGGELFF	TGTGCCAGTAGTCCTTTGCTGACAGGCGGGGAGCTGTTTTTT
TRBJ2-5	TRBV5-4	-	TRBD2	CASSLGSTSGRAGETQYF	TGTGCCAGCAGCTTGGGCAGCACTAGCGGGAGGGCCGGTGAGACCCAGTACTTC
TRBJ2-7	TRBV30	-	TRBD2	CAWSPGAGVHYEQYF	TGTGCCTGGAGTCCCGGGGCGGGAGTTCATTACGAGCAGTACTTC
TRBJ1-1	TRBV27	-	-	CASSLNGAYEAFF	TGTGCCAGCAGTTTAAATGGGGCCTACGAAGCTTTCTTT
TRBJ2-7	TRBV27	-	TRBD1	CASSLGDRAYEQYF	TGTGCCAGCAGTTTGGGAGACAGGGCTTACGAGCAGTACTTC
TRBJ2-3	TRBV2	-	TRBD1	CASSRDSSSTDTQYF	TGTGCCAGCAGTCGGGACAGTTCTAGCACAGATACGCAGTATTTT
TRBJ2-1	TRBV6-5	-	-	CASSYFRGGVMNEQFF	TGTGCCAGCAGTTACTTTCGGGGAGGCGTAATGAATGAGCAGTTCTTC
TRBJ1-2	TRBV7-9	-	-	CASRLSGEIPYGYTF	TGTGCCAGCAGACTGTCGGGGGAAATCCCTTATGGCTACACCTTC